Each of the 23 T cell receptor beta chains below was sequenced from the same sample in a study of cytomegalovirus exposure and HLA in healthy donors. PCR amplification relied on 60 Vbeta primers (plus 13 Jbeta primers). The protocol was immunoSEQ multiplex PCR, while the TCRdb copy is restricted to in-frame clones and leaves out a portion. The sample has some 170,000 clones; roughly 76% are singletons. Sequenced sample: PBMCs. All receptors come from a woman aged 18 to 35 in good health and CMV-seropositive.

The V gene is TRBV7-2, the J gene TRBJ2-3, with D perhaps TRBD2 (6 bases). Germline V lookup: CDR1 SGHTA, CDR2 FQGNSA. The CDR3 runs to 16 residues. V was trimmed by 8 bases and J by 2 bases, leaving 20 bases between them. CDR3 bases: TGTGCCAGCCAGGCGGGACTGCCGACGAACACAGATACGCAGTATTTT. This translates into CASQAGLPTNTDTQYF.

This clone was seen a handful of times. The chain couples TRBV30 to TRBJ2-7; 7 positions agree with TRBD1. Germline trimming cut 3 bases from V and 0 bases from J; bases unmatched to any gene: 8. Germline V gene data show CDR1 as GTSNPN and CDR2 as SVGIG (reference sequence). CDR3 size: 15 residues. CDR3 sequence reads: CAWRYGQVSSYEQYF. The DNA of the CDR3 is TGTGCCTGGAGATACGGACAGGTTAGCTCCTACGAGCAGTACTTC.

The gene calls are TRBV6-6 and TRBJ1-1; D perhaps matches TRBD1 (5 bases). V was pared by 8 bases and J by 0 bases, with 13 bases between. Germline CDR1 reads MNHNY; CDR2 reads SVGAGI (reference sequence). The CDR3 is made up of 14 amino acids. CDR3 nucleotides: TGTGCCAGCTACCCTCAGGGTTTGAACACTGAAGCTTTCTTT. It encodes CASYPQGLNTEAFF.

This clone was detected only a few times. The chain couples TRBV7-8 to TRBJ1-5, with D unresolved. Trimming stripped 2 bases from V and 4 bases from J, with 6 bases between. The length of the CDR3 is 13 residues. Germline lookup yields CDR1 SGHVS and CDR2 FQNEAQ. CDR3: CASSLWQNQPQHF. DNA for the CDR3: TGTGCCAGCAGCTTATGGCAAAATCAGCCCCAGCATTTT.

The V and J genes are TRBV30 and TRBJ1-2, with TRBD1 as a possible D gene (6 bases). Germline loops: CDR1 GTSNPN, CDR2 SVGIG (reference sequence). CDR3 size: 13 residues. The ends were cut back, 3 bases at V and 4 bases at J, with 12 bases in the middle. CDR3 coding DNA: TGTGCCTGGAGCGGACAGAACTCCTATGGCTACACCTTC. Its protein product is CAWSGQNSYGYTF. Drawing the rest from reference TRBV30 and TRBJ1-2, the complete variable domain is SQTIHQWPATLVQPVGSPLSLECTVEGTSNPNLYWYRQAAGRGLQLLFYSVGIGQISSEVPQNLSASRPQDRQFILSSKKLLLSDSGFYLCAWSGQNSYGYTFGSGTRLTVV.

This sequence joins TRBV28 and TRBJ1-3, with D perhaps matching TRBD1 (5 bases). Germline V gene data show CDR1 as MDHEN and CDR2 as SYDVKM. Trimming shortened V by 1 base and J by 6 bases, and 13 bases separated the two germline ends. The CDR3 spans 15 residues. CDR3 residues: CASSLLSGRENTIYF. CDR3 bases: TGTGCCAGCAGTTTATTGAGTGGCAGGGAAAACACCATATATTTT.

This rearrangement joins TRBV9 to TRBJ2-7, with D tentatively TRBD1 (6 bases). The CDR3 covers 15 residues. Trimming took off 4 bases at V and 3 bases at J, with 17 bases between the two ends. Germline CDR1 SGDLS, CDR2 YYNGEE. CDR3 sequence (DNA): TGTGCCAGCAGCTTCGCAGGGGAAAGGGTCTACGAGCAGTACTTC. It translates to CASSFAGERVYEQYF.

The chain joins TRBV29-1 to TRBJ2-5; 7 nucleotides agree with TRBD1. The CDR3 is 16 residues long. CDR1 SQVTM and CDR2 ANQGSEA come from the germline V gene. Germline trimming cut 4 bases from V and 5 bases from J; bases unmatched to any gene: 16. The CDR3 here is CSVGPRQGSGQETQYF. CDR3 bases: TGCAGCGTTGGACCTCGACAGGGTTCGGGTCAGGAGACCCAGTACTTC.

The CDR3 sequence: CASSPPPGTIVAFF. In nucleotides, the CDR3 is TGTGCCAGCTCACCACCGCCGGGGACTATCGTCGCTTTCTTT. The V and J genes are TRBV18 and TRBJ1-1; D may be TRBD1 (5 bases). CDR3 length: 14 residues. Germline CDR1 reads KGHSH; CDR2 reads LQKENI. Trimming took off 0 bases at V and 11 bases at J, with 16 bases between the two ends.

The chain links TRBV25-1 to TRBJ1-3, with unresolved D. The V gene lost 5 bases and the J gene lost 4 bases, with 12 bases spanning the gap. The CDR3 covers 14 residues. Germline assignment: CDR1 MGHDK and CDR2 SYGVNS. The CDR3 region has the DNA TGTGCCAGCAGTCGCGTAGCGGGAGGAAACACCATATATTTT. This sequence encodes CASSRVAGGNTIYF. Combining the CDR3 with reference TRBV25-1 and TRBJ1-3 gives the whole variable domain EADIYQTPRYLVIGTGKKITLECSQTMGHDKMYWYQQDPGMELHLIHYSYGVNSTEKGDLSSESTVSRIRTEHFPLTLESARPSHTSQYLCASSRVAGGNTIYFGEGSWLTVV.

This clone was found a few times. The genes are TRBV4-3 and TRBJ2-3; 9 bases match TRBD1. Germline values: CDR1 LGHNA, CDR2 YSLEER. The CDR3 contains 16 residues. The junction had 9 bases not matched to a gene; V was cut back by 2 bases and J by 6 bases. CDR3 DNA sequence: TGCGCCAGCAGCCAACTAAGACAGGGGGGCGCGGATACGCAGTATTTT. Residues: CASSQLRQGGADTQYF.

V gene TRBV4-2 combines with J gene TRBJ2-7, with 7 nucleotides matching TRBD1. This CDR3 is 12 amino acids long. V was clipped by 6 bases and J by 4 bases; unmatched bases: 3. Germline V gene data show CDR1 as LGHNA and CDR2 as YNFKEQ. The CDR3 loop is CASRRGQYEQYF. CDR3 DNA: TGTGCCAGCAGACGGGGACAGTACGAGCAGTACTTC.

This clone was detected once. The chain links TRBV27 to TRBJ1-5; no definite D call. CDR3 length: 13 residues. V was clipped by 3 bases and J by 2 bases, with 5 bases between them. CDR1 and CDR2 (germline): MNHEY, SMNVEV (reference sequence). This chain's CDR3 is CASSFTGNQPQHF. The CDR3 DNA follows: TGTGCCAGCAGTTTTACAGGCAATCAGCCCCAGCATTTT.

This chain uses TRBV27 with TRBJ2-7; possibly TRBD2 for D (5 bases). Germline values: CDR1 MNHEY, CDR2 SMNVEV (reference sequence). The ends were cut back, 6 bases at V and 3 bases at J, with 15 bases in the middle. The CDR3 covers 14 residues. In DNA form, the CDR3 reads TGTGCCAGCAGCCTAGGGCCCGGGGTCTACGAGCAGTACTTC. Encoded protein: CASSLGPGVYEQYF.

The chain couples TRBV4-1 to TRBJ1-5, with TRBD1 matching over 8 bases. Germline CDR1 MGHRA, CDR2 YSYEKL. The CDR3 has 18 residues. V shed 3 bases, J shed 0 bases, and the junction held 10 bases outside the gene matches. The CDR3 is CASSQAPGTGNSNQPQHF. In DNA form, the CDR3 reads TGCGCCAGCAGCCAGGCCCCCGGGACAGGAAATAGCAATCAGCCCCAGCATTTT.

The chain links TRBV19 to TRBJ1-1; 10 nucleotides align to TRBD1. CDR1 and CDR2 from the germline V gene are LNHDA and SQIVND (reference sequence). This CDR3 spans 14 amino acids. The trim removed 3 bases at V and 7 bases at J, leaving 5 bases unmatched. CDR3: CASSIGDRGDEAFF. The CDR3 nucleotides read TGTGCCAGTAGTATTGGGGACAGGGGCGATGAAGCTTTCTTT. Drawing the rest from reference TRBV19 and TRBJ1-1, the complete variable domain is DGGITQSPKYLFRKEGQNVTLSCEQNLNHDAMYWYRQDPGQGLRLIYYSQIVNDFQKGDIAEGYSVSREKKESFPLTVTSAQKNPTAFYLCASSIGDRGDEAFFGQGTRLTVV.

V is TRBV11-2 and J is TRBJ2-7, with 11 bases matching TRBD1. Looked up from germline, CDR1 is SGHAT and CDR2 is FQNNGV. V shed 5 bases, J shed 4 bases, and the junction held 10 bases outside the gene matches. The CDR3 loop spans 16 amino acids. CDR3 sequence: CASSRPGQGANYEQYF. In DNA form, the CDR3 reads TGTGCCAGCAGCCGTCCCGGACAGGGGGCAAATTACGAGCAGTACTTC.

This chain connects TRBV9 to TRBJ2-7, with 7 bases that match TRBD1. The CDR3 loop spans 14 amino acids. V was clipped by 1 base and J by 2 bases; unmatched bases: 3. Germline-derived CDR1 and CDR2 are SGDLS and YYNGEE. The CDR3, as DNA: TGTGCCAGCAGCGTACAAACAGGGGCCTACGAGCAGTACTTC. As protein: CASSVQTGAYEQYF.

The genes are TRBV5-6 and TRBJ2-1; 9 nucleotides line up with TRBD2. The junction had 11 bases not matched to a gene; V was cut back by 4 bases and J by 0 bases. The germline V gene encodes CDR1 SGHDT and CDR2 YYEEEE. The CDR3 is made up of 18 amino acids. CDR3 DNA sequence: TGTGCCAGCAGCCCACAGCCGGGACTAGCCACCTCCTACAATGAGCAGTTCTTC. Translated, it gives CASSPQPGLATSYNEQFF. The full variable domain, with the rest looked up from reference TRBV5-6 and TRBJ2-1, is DAGVTQSPTHLIKTRGQQVTLRCSPKSGHDTVSWYQQALGQGPQFIFQYYEEEERQRGNFPDRFSGHQFPNYSSELNVNALLLGDSALYLCASSPQPGLATSYNEQFFGPGTRLTVL.

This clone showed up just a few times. This CDR3 reads CASSRTSGGNTGELFF. The DNA for the CDR3 is TGTGCCAGCAGCCGTACTAGCGGGGGAAACACCGGGGAGCTGTTTTTT. The chain carries TRBV7-6 and TRBJ2-2; 11 bases align to TRBD2. Germline trimming cut 5 bases from V and 2 bases from J; bases unmatched to any gene: 4. The germline gives CDR1 SGHVS, CDR2 FNYEAQ. The CDR3 length is 16 residues. Filled out from reference TRBV7-6 and TRBJ2-2, the complete variable domain reads GAGVSQSPRYKVTKRGQDVALRCDPISGHVSLYWYRQALGQGPEFLTYFNYEAQQDKSGLPNDRFSAERPEGSISTLTIQRTEQRDSAMYRCASSRTSGGNTGELFFGEGSRLTVL.

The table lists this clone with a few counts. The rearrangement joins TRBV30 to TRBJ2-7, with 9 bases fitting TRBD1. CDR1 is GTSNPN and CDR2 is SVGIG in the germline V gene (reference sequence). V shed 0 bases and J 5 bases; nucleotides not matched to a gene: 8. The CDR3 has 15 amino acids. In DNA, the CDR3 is TGTGCCTGGAGTGTAGGGGGGACAGGGCCAAACGAGCAGTACTTC. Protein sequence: CAWSVGGTGPNEQYF.

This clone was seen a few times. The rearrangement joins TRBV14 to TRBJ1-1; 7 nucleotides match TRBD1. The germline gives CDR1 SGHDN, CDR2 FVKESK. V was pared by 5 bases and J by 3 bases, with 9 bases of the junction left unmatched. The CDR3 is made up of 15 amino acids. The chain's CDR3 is CASSIRTGVYTEAFF. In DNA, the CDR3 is TGTGCCAGCAGCATAAGGACAGGCGTTTACACTGAAGCTTTCTTT.

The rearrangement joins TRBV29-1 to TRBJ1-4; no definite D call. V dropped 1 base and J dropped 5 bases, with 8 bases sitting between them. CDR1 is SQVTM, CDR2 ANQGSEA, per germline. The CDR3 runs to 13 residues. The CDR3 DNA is TGCAGCGTTGAAGGGGGAGGGAATGAAAAACTGTTTTTT. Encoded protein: CSVEGGGNEKLFF.